The 20 T cell receptor beta chains below come from one sample, sequenced in a study of Graves' ophthalmopathy and Graves' hyperthyroidism. Amplification targeted the TCR beta CDR3 regions, with RNA transcripts as the source material. After a first-round RT-PCR with HTBI primers, a second-round multiplex PCR was run. TCRdb analysed the multiplex PCR reads with MiXCR anew, one entry per CDR3 protein. This table holds about 700,000 distinct CDR3 sequences, 35% to 45% found once. Sequencing was carried out using peripheral blood. The receptors were sampled from an adult man with Graves' ophthalmopathy.

This chain links TRBV14 with TRBJ1-3; no firm D call. Deletions cut 4 bases from V and 3 bases from J, with 10 bases between. Germline V gives CDR1 SGHDN, CDR2 FVKESK. The CDR3 sequence is 14 residues long. Here the CDR3 DNA reads TGTGCCAGCAGCCCGGACTTGGGTGGAAACACCATATATTTT. Its translation is CASSPDLGGNTIYF.

This clonotype was picked up many times. CDR3 sequence (DNA): TGTGCCAGCGGTAGGGGAAGGGCGAATGAAAAACTGTTTTTT. Residues: CASGRGRANEKLFF. This chain uses TRBV7-9 with TRBJ1-4, with a possible D match to TRBD1 (5 bases). The V gene lost 8 bases and the J gene lost 5 bases, with 15 bases spanning the gap. The CDR3 loop spans 14 amino acids. CDR1 SEHNR and CDR2 FQNEAQ come from the germline V gene (reference sequence).

This clonotype was detected ten times or more. The chain combines TRBV19 with TRBJ1-2; D uncertain. Germline assignment: CDR1 LNHDA and CDR2 SQIVND (reference sequence). V lost 6 bases, J lost 4 bases, and 12 bases lay in between. The CDR3 is 13 amino acids. This CDR3 is CASREGIRYGYTF. The CDR3 coding sequence is TGTGCCAGTAGAGAAGGGATCCGCTATGGCTACACCTTC.

This sequence joins TRBV10-3 and TRBJ1-1, with 11 bases identical to TRBD1. Germline V gene lookup returns CDR1 ENHRY and CDR2 SYGVKD. V trimming: 4 bases; J trimming: 2 bases; junction bases outside the gene matches: 3. The CDR3 has 15 residues. The CDR3 DNA sequence: TGTGCCATCAGTGGGACAGGGGGCGCTAACACTGAAGCTTTCTTT. It codes for CAISGTGGANTEAFF.

The CDR3 sequence: CASSPQGSSTGELFF. The CDR3 DNA follows: TGTGCCAGCAGCCCACAAGGATCAAGCACCGGGGAGCTGTTTTTT. The J gene is TRBJ2-2, the V gene TRBV11-2; the D is unclear. With 5 bases removed from V and 4 bases from J, the gap between germline ends came to 14 bases. The germline CDR1 and CDR2 sequences are SGHAT and FQNNGV. This CDR3 has 15 residues.

The chain joins TRBV7-9 to TRBJ2-1; D unresolved. V was shortened by 5 bases and J by 12 bases, with 17 bases between the two germline ends. Germline CDR1 SEHNR, CDR2 FQNEAQ (reference sequence). This CDR3 is 13 amino acids long. The CDR3 spells CASSPGRRATQFF. The CDR3 nucleotides read TGTGCCAGCAGCCCCGGGCGAAGGGCTACGCAGTTCTTC.

In this sample, this clonotype turned up many times. V usage is TRBV4-2 and J usage is TRBJ2-7, with TRBD2 identical over 10 bases. Germline loops: CDR1 LGHNA, CDR2 YNFKEQ. CDR3 length: 16 residues. Losses at the gene ends were 3 bases for V and 5 bases for J; bases not matched to a gene: 10. CDR3 DNA: TGTGCCAGCAGCCAGGCAAGAGGAGGGACTAGCGACGAGCAGTACTTC. As protein: CASSQARGGTSDEQYF.

The table lists this clonotype with a few counts. The chain has TRBV5-1 and TRBJ1-2, with D unclear. CDR3 length equals 14 residues. The germline V gene encodes CDR1 SGHRS and CDR2 YFSETQ. With 4 bases removed from V and 4 bases from J, the gap between germline ends came to 14 bases. The CDR3 coding sequence is TGCGCCAGCAGCCCGGCATGGGGTAGCTATGGCTACACCTTC. As protein: CASSPAWGSYGYTF.

In its sample, this clonotype was seen once. It may be a read error: a sequence one base away is much more abundant. The V gene is TRBV20-1, the J gene TRBJ1-5; possible D gene TRBD1, 5 bases. This CDR3 contains 15 residues. Germline CDR1 DFQATT, CDR2 SNEGSKA (reference sequence). The CDR3 region is CNARAGGSGNQPQHF. The CDR3 bases are TGCAATGCTAGAGCCGGGGGGTCGGGCAATCAGCCCCAGCATTTT.

The chain employs TRBV24-1 and TRBJ1-5; TRBD1 agrees at 9 bases. Germline V CDR1 and CDR2: KGHDR, SFDVKD. Trimming cost V 3 bases and J 11 bases; bases outside gene matches: 7. This CDR3 is 14 amino acids long. The CDR3 reads CATSDDDRGETQHF. In DNA, the CDR3 is TGTGCCACCAGTGATGATGACAGGGGGGAGACCCAGCATTTT.

CDR3 loop: CASSLDRVSTDTQYF. As DNA, the CDR3 is TGTGCCAGCAGCTTGGATCGAGTTAGCACAGATACGCAGTATTTT. The chain carries TRBV7-3 and TRBJ2-3; D unresolved. Germline V gene data show CDR1 as SGHTA and CDR2 as FQGTGA. The CDR3 length is 15 residues. Trimming pared 3 bases from V and 0 bases from J, leaving 10 bases between.

This clonotype was found many times. The CDR3 loop is CATSRTSLSYEQYF. The CDR3, as DNA: TGTGCCACCAGCCGGACTAGTTTATCTTACGAGCAGTACTTC. V and J are TRBV15 and TRBJ2-7; the match to TRBD2 covers 7 bases. The CDR3 has 14 amino acids. The V segment lost 5 bases and the J segment 4 bases; nucleotides outside the gene matches: 8. From germline, CDR1 is LNHNV and CDR2 YYDKDF (reference sequence).

A word on this clonotype: At one boundary the junction diverges from the germline segment, which might be a read error. The rearrangement links TRBV10-3 to TRBJ2-7, with D possibly being TRBD2 (6 bases). Per the germline V gene, CDR1 is ENHRY and CDR2 is SYGVKD. CDR3 size: 15 residues. The CDR3 DNA sequence: TGTGCCAGCAGTTACTCGAGGGACTCCTCCTACGAGCAGTACTTC. As protein: CASSYSRDSSYEQYF.

The V gene is TRBV30, the J gene TRBJ1-5; D not resolved. V lost 2 bases, J lost 10 bases, and 12 bases lay in between. Germline CDR1 reads GTSNPN; CDR2 reads SVGIG (reference sequence). This CDR3 has 12 amino acids. CDR3 sequence: CAWSSFDSPQHF. DNA of the CDR3: TGTGCCTGGAGTTCCTTCGACTCCCCCCAGCATTTT.

In this sample, this clonotype turned up many times. V and J are TRBV9 and TRBJ1-1; D is unclear. CDR3 length: 15 amino acids. V lost 3 bases, J lost 0 bases, and 12 bases lay in between. Germline lookup yields CDR1 SGDLS and CDR2 YYNGEE. The CDR3, as DNA: TGTGCCAGCAGCGCCCAGCCCGCATTGAACACTGAAGCTTTCTTT. This codes for CASSAQPALNTEAFF.

This chain joins TRBV29-1 and TRBJ1-1, with 7 positions matching TRBD1. V dropped 6 bases and J dropped 14; count of bases not matched to a gene: 18. Germline-derived CDR1 and CDR2 are SQVTM and ANQGSEA. The length of the CDR3 is 13 residues. The CDR3 nucleotides are TGCAGCGTGAAAGGGACAGTAAACAATGAGCAGTTCTTT. Amino acids: CSVKGTVNNEQFF. Combining the CDR3 with reference TRBV29-1 and TRBJ1-1 gives the whole variable domain SAVISQKPSRDICQRGTSLTIQCQVDSQVTMMFWYRQQPGQSLTLIATANQGSEATYESGFVIDKFPISRPNLTFSTLTVSNMSPEDSSIYLCSVKGTVNNEQFFGQGTRLTVV.

To note about this clonotype: The CDR3 carries no conserved terminal phenylalanine or tryptophan, so it likely arises from a read error. The chain uses TRBV25-1 and TRBJ1-2; D remains ambiguous. The CDR3 consists of 11 residues. Germline V gene lookup returns CDR1 MGHDK and CDR2 SYGVNS. Trimming took off 2 bases at V and 8 bases at J, with 6 bases between the two ends. The CDR3 DNA sequence: TGTGCCAGCAGTGAAAACGGGGGCTACACCATC. Translating it yields CASSENGGYTI.

CDR3 residues: CSARLRTVNEKLFF. The CDR3 region has the DNA TGCAGTGCTAGGCTCCGAACAGTCAATGAAAAACTGTTTTTT. The V and J genes are TRBV20-1 and TRBJ1-4; no clear D. This CDR3 has 14 residues. Germline CDR1 reads DFQATT; CDR2 reads SNEGSKA (reference sequence). Trimming shortened V by 3 bases and J by 5 bases, and 13 bases separated the two germline ends.

This clonotype was seen ten or more times. The chain joins TRBV20-1 to TRBJ1-1; D unresolved. From germline, CDR1 is DFQATT and CDR2 SNEGSKA (reference sequence). V lost 6 bases to trimming and J lost 6 bases, with 14 bases between them. The length of the CDR3 is 12 residues. The CDR3 bases are TGCAGTGCCCGTAGGGCGGGCGCTGAAGCTTTCTTT. Its translation is CSARRAGAEAFF.

J is TRBJ2-2 and V is TRBV11-2; D uncertain. V was pared by 3 bases and J by 0 bases, with 5 bases between. CDR1 SGHAT and CDR2 FQNNGV come from the germline V gene. This CDR3 has 14 amino acids. CDR3 amino acids: CASSFGPNTGELFF. CDR3 in DNA: TGTGCCAGCAGCTTTGGACCGAACACCGGGGAGCTGTTTTTT.